Listed here are 8 T cell receptor beta chains from one sample, sequenced in a study of CD8 T cells in Susac syndrome. RNA totalling roughly 0.45 to 1 ug underwent reverse transcription with random hexamers. MiXCR was run by TCRdb on the immunoSEQ multiplex PCR reads, yielding one entry per CDR3 protein. The table has 75,000 to 100,000 distinct CDR3 sequences, nearly 95% seen once. The sample comprised CD8+ T cells from PBMCs. Receptor source: a human donor with Susac syndrome.

V gene TRBV30 combines with J gene TRBJ1-1; TRBD1 matches 8 bases. This CDR3 contains 13 residues. The V gene end was trimmed by 8 bases and the J gene end by 5 bases; junction bases not matched to a gene: 10. CDR1 GTSNPN and CDR2 SVGIG come from the germline V gene (reference sequence). CDR3 in amino acids: CAGRAGGLTEAFF. In DNA, the CDR3 is TGTGCCGGCAGAGCAGGGGGCTTGACTGAAGCTTTCTTT.

V is TRBV5-1 and J is TRBJ2-5; D perhaps matches TRBD1 (6 bases). CDR3 length: 11 residues. V lost 0 bases and J 13 bases, leaving 10 bases between the germline ends. In germline, CDR1 is SGHRS, CDR2 YFSETQ. The CDR3 DNA follows: TGCGCCAGCAGCTTGGCAACAGGGACGTACTTC. Amino acid sequence: CASSLATGTYF.

The chain is built from TRBV6-1 and TRBJ2-6; tentatively, D is TRBD1 or TRBD2 (7 bases each). Germline V gene sequence: CDR1 MNHNS, CDR2 SASEGT. The CDR3 sequence is 18 residues long. The V gene lost 5 bases and the J gene lost 2 bases, with 19 bases spanning the gap. CDR3 nucleotides: TGTGCCAGCAGTCAGAGGGAGGGGGCAATAACTGGGGCCAACGTCCTGACTTTC. Translation: CASSQREGAITGANVLTF.

The chain joins TRBV13 to TRBJ1-1; unclear D gene. The CDR3 spans 14 residues. Trimming took 4 bases from V and 4 from J, leaving 13 bases between them. Germline V gene lookup returns CDR1 PRHDT and CDR2 FYEKMQ (reference sequence). CDR3 nucleotides: TGTGCCAGCAGCTCCATGGGCGGGGTCACTGAAGCTTTCTTT. Translating gives CASSSMGGVTEAFF. Complete variable domain (other parts from reference TRBV13 and TRBJ1-1): AAGVIQSPRHLIKEKRETATLKCYPIPRHDTVYWYQQGPGQDPQFLISFYEKMQSDKGSIPDRFSAQQFSDYHSELNMSSLELGDSALYFCASSSMGGVTEAFFGQGTRLTVV.

The genes are TRBV27 and TRBJ1-5; 7 nucleotides match TRBD1. Germline V CDR1 and CDR2: MNHEY, SMNVEV (reference sequence). V trimming: 6 bases; J trimming: 4 bases; junction bases outside the gene matches: 9. The CDR3 is 15 amino acids. The CDR3 here is CASSLSTGINQPQHF. The CDR3 nucleotides read TGTGCCAGCAGCCTATCGACAGGGATTAATCAGCCCCAGCATTTT.

V gene TRBV24-1 combines with J gene TRBJ2-1; unclear D gene. CDR3 length: 13 residues. Trimming removed 4 bases from V and 8 bases from J, with 11 bases in between. Germline-derived CDR1 and CDR2 are KGHDR and SFDVKD. The CDR3 protein is CATSDPRSHEQFF. DNA of the CDR3: TGTGCCACCAGTGACCCCCGGAGCCATGAGCAGTTCTTC.

V gene TRBV2 combines with J gene TRBJ1-1; D perhaps matches TRBD1 (5 bases). This CDR3 is 14 amino acids long. Trimming cost V 5 bases and J 4 bases, with 14 bases left between them. Germline V gene sequence: CDR1 SNHLY, CDR2 FYNNEI. CDR3: CASSFQGDATEAFF. For the CDR3, the DNA is TGTGCCAGCAGTTTCCAGGGAGACGCCACTGAAGCTTTCTTT.

V is TRBV29-1 and J is TRBJ1-1; the match to TRBD1 covers 10 bases. The length of the CDR3 is 12 residues. Germline V gene data show CDR1 as SQVTM and CDR2 as ANQGSEA. V lost 7 bases and J lost 6; bases outside the gene matches: 5. The CDR3 coding sequence is TGCAGCGAGAGACAGGGGGCTTCTGAAGCTTTCTTT. The encoded protein is CSERQGASEAFF. The whole variable domain, remainder taken from reference TRBV29-1 and TRBJ1-1, is SAVISQKPSRDICQRGTSLTIQCQVDSQVTMMFWYRQQPGQSLTLIATANQGSEATYESGFVIDKFPISRPNLTFSTLTVSNMSPEDSSIYLCSERQGASEAFFGQGTRLTVV.